These 29 T cell receptor beta chains originate from one sample sequenced in a study of PD-L1 blockade in urothelial cancer. As to time point: pretreatment peripheral blood. Profiling relied on immunoSEQ multiplex PCR, and the TCRdb table lists in-frame clones only, not all of them. Found here are almost 90,000 clones, about four fifths of them singletons; the top ten hold about 2.1%. The source material was PBMCs, sampled around atezolizumab (anti-PD-L1) treatment. The receptors originated from a man in his sixties with urothelial cancer.

The gene calls are TRBV9 and TRBJ2-2, with no clear D. The CDR3 sequence is 13 residues long. V shed 0 bases and J shed 5 bases, with 5 bases lying between them. In germline, CDR1 is SGDLS, CDR2 YYNGEE. The CDR3 reads CASSVGRTGELFF. DNA of the CDR3: TGTGCCAGCAGCGTAGGCAGGACCGGGGAGCTGTTTTTT.

The chain employs TRBV7-6 and TRBJ1-4, with 7 bases matching TRBD1. The V and J ends lost 5 bases and 4 bases, in that order; junction bases with no gene match: 7. Looked up from germline, CDR1 is SGHVS and CDR2 is FNYEAQ. The CDR3 has 15 amino acids. The DNA of the CDR3 is TGTGCCAGCAGCGCCCTACAGGGGCTTAATGAAAAACTGTTTTTT. Translation: CASSALQGLNEKLFF.

This clone was counted a single time. V gene TRBV6-6 combines with J gene TRBJ1-4, with 7 bases identical to TRBD1. Losses at the gene ends were 6 bases for V and 0 bases for J; bases not matched to a gene: 7. The CDR3 consists of 16 residues. In germline, CDR1 is MNHNY, CDR2 SVGAGI (reference sequence). The CDR3 reads CASRPRTGATNEKLFF. The CDR3 nucleotides are TGTGCCAGCAGACCGCGGACAGGAGCAACTAATGAAAAACTGTTTTTT.

The chain employs TRBV19 and TRBJ1-6; D perhaps matches TRBD1 (6 bases). CDR1 LNHDA and CDR2 SQIVND come from the germline V gene (reference sequence). The CDR3 is 17 residues long. The V end was cut by 3 bases, the J end by 0 bases, with 12 bases between. CDR3 bases: TGTGCCAGTAGTATGGGGGCCCAGAGCTCCTATAATTCACCCCTCCACTTT. It is translated as CASSMGAQSSYNSPLHF.

This clone was counted between two and nine times. V usage is TRBV5-1 and J usage is TRBJ2-2; TRBD2 matches at 9 bases. V lost 0 bases and J lost 6; bases outside the gene matches: 3. In germline, CDR1 is SGHRS, CDR2 YFSETQ. The CDR3 runs 15 residues. The CDR3 loop is CASSLELAGPGELFF. The CDR3 nucleotides read TGCGCCAGCAGCTTGGAACTAGCGGGCCCCGGGGAGCTGTTTTTT.

The chain recombines TRBV7-3 with TRBJ2-7; possible D gene TRBD1, 6 bases. The CDR3 spans 14 residues. CDR1 and CDR2 (germline): SGHTA, FQGTGA. V was shortened by 5 bases and J by 3 bases, with 14 bases between the two germline ends. The CDR3 here is CASSEGGVGYEQYF. The CDR3 DNA reads TGTGCCAGCAGCGAAGGGGGAGTTGGCTACGAGCAGTACTTC.

The V and J genes are TRBV19 and TRBJ1-4; weak D call: TRBD1 (5 bases). Germline loops: CDR1 LNHDA, CDR2 SQIVND (reference sequence). The germline V and J ends were trimmed by 7 bases and 3 bases, with 18 bases remaining between them. The CDR3 has 16 residues. The CDR3 region has the DNA TGTGCCAGTACAATAGGGGTGGGTGGCGCTAATGAAAAACTGTTTTTT. It codes for CASTIGVGGANEKLFF.

This clone was observed a few times. This rearrangement joins TRBV10-2 to TRBJ2-7; 11 bases line up with TRBD2. The length of the CDR3 is 15 residues. J was trimmed by 0 bases and V by 6 bases; bases with no gene match: 4. Germline-derived CDR1 and CDR2 are WSHSY and SAAADI. CDR3 sequence (DNA): TGCGCCAGCAGGGCCGGGACTAGCGGCTCCTACGAGCAGTACTTC. Translation gives CASRAGTSGSYEQYF.

The chain carries TRBV6-5 and TRBJ1-5; 8 bases agree with TRBD1. Losses at the gene ends were 6 bases for V and 3 bases for J; bases not matched to a gene: 7. Germline V gene lookup returns CDR1 MNHEY and CDR2 SVGAGI. This CDR3 spans 15 amino acids. CDR3 sequence (DNA): TGTGCCAGCAGGACCGGGACAGGCATCAATCAGCCCCAGCATTTT. Translation: CASRTGTGINQPQHF.

This clone was detected only once. The chain links TRBV6-5 to TRBJ1-1; TRBD1 might be the D (5 bases). The CDR3 runs 15 residues. Germline V gene sequence: CDR1 MNHEY, CDR2 SVGAGI. The V and J ends lost 2 bases and 2 bases respectively, with 12 bases between them. The CDR3 protein is CASSYGSRENTEAFF. The CDR3 DNA is TGTGCCAGCAGTTACGGATCCAGGGAAAACACTGAAGCTTTCTTT.

The CDR3 region is CASSSTGTINYEQYF. In DNA form, the CDR3 reads TGTGCCAGCAGTTCCACCGGGACTATAAACTACGAGCAGTACTTC. The chain uses TRBV6-5 and TRBJ2-7, with 7 positions matching TRBD2. The CDR3 spans 15 residues. Trimming removed 4 bases from V and 3 bases from J; junction bases left unmatched: 9. Germline lookup yields CDR1 MNHEY and CDR2 SVGAGI.

The chain uses TRBV28 and TRBJ1-1, with unresolved D. V was cut by 5 bases and J by 7 bases, with 11 bases left in between. This CDR3 has 12 amino acids. CDR1 and CDR2 from the germline V gene are MDHEN and SYDVKM. The CDR3 nucleotides are TGTGCCAGCAGTCCCCTTCTAAGTGAAGCTTTCTTT. This sequence encodes CASSPLLSEAFF.

This clone was counted a single time. The V and J genes are TRBV18 and TRBJ1-4; 7 bases are shared with TRBD1. CDR1 and CDR2 (germline): KGHSH, LQKENI. This CDR3 is 14 amino acids long. Trimming cost V 4 bases and J 5 bases; bases outside gene matches: 4. CDR3 region: CASSRDRANEKLFF. The DNA of the CDR3 is TGTGCCAGCTCACGCGACAGGGCGAATGAAAAACTGTTTTTT.

This chain joins TRBV7-6 and TRBJ1-6; possibly TRBD1 for D (5 bases). The CDR3 totals 13 residues. From germline, CDR1 is SGHVS and CDR2 FNYEAQ. The V and J ends lost 5 bases and 7 bases respectively, with 9 bases between them. CDR3 DNA: TGTGCCAGCAGCGGGGCCGGGAATTCACCCCTCCACTTT. Translation gives CASSGAGNSPLHF.

The gene calls are TRBV5-1 and TRBJ1-1; 7 bases line up with TRBD1. This CDR3 contains 14 residues. V lost 4 bases and J lost 4; bases outside the gene matches: 7. Germline values: CDR1 SGHRS, CDR2 YFSETQ. The DNA of the CDR3 is TGCGCCAGCAGCACAGGGGCGACTGGCACTGAAGCTTTCTTT. Protein product: CASSTGATGTEAFF. The full variable domain, with the rest looked up from reference TRBV5-1 and TRBJ1-1, is KAGVTQTPRYLIKTRGQQVTLSCSPISGHRSVSWYQQTPGQGLQFLFEYFSETQRNKGNFPGRFSGRQFSNSRSEMNVSTLELGDSALYLCASSTGATGTEAFFGQGTRLTVV.

This clone has only one observation. V gene TRBV6-5 combines with J gene TRBJ1-1; tentative D call: TRBD1 (6 bases). Trimming cost V 6 bases and J 5 bases, with 16 bases left between them. Germline V CDR1 and CDR2: MNHEY, SVGAGI. The CDR3 contains 14 residues. CDR3 nucleotides: TGTGCCAGCAGCCTAACAGGGATATGGACTGAAGCTTTCTTT. Its translation: CASSLTGIWTEAFF.

This clone was picked up one time. This chain joins TRBV4-2 and TRBJ2-1; a possible D gene is TRBD2 (5 bases). With 0 bases removed from V and 4 bases from J, the gap between germline ends came to 10 bases. Germline CDR1 LGHNA, CDR2 YNFKEQ. This CDR3 is 15 amino acids long. The CDR3 DNA reads TGTGCCAGCAGCCAAGATAGGCGGGTTTACAATGAGCAGTTCTTC. This gives the protein CASSQDRRVYNEQFF.

The chain carries TRBV9 and TRBJ2-3; 14 bases line up with TRBD2. The CDR3 contains 16 residues. The V gene end was trimmed by 4 bases and the J gene end by 8 bases; junction bases not matched to a gene: 9. Germline V CDR1 and CDR2: SGDLS, YYNGEE. The DNA of the CDR3 is TGTGCCAGCAGCCCTGGGACTAGCGGGGGCCAGGGTACGCAGTATTTT. It translates to CASSPGTSGGQGTQYF.

The V and J genes are TRBV5-4 and TRBJ2-3; TRBD2 might be the D (6 bases). The CDR3 extends over 15 amino acids. Trimming left V 6 bases short and J 3 bases short, with 17 bases between. Germline-derived CDR1 and CDR2 are SGHNT and YYREEE (reference sequence). The CDR3: CASTQGLSGTDTQYF. In nucleotides, the CDR3 is TGTGCCAGCACCCAGGGACTTTCGGGGACAGATACGCAGTATTTT.

The V call is TRBV6-5, the J call TRBJ2-3; possibly TRBD2 for D (6 bases). The V end was cut by 10 bases, the J end by 3 bases, with 14 bases between. The CDR3 is 13 amino acids. Germline CDR1 reads MNHEY; CDR2 reads SVGAGI. The CDR3 nucleotides are TGTGCCACCGCGGGATTCTTAACAGATACGCAGTATTTT. It translates to CATAGFLTDTQYF.

Of note for this clone: At the DNA level, this CDR3 is encoded by other sequences in the same sample as well. The rearrangement links TRBV5-1 to TRBJ1-1; TRBD1 matches 8 bases. This CDR3 contains 14 residues. V shed 2 bases, J shed 4 bases, and the junction held 4 bases outside the gene matches. The germline CDR1 and CDR2 sequences are SGHRS and YFSETQ. In DNA form, the CDR3 reads TGCGCCAGCAGCTTTACAGGGGGAGGCACTGAAGCTTTCTTT. It yields the protein CASSFTGGGTEAFF.

This clone is a singleton in its sample. The chain employs TRBV5-1 and TRBJ1-1; D not certain. V lost 7 bases and J lost 1, with 17 bases in between. The CDR3 spans 15 residues. Germline CDR1 reads SGHRS; CDR2 reads YFSETQ. This CDR3 reads CASSSNNPGNTEAFF. The DNA of the CDR3 is TGCGCCAGCTCTTCGAACAACCCGGGGAACACTGAAGCTTTCTTT.

The chain recombines TRBV2 with TRBJ2-7, with D tentatively TRBD2 (5 bases). The CDR3 loop spans 16 amino acids. Per the germline V gene, CDR1 is SNHLY and CDR2 is FYNNEI. V lost 7 bases and J 3 bases, leaving 22 bases between the germline ends. The CDR3 sequence: CASTSAGLLGSYEQYF. The DNA for the CDR3 is TGTGCCAGCACTTCGGCGGGTCTCCTCGGCAGCTACGAGCAGTACTTC.

V gene TRBV30 combines with J gene TRBJ2-1; D uncertain. CDR3 length: 12 amino acids. Between the trimmed V and J ends, which lost 5 bases and 7 bases, there was a span of 12 bases. The germline CDR1 and CDR2 sequences are GTSNPN and SVGIG (reference sequence). The CDR3 DNA is TGTGCCTGGGGGCGTATCGAAAATGAGCAGTTCTTC. Protein sequence: CAWGRIENEQFF.

The chain combines TRBV21-1 with TRBJ1-5; the DNA was not used to check the table's D call, TRBD1. TRBV21-1 is a recognized pseudogene. The CDR3 loop spans 15 amino acids. This CDR3 is CASSTYLGAQQPQHF. In DNA, the CDR3 is TGTGCCAGCAGCACGTATTTAGGGGCCCAGCAGCCCCAGCATTTT.

V usage is TRBV28 and J usage is TRBJ1-2; 8 bases line up with TRBD1. In germline, CDR1 is MDHEN, CDR2 SYDVKM. The CDR3 has 17 residues. Trimming removed 5 bases from V and 1 base from J; junction bases left unmatched: 12. CDR3 amino acids: CASSGPRQGYHNYGYTF. In DNA form, the CDR3 reads TGTGCCAGCAGTGGACCGAGACAGGGGTACCATAACTATGGCTACACCTTC.

This clone was found once. The chain uses TRBV29-1 and TRBJ2-7; 10 bases fit TRBD1. The germline V gene encodes CDR1 SQVTM and CDR2 ANQGSEA. Losses at the gene ends were 2 bases for V and 3 bases for J; bases not matched to a gene: 1. The CDR3 has 13 residues. Here the CDR3 reads CSVERDRGYEQYF. The DNA of the CDR3 is TGCAGCGTTGAACGGGACAGGGGCTACGAGCAGTACTTC.

V usage is TRBV4-1 and J usage is TRBJ2-3, with TRBD2 matching 8 bases. The J segment lost 2 bases and the V segment lost 6 bases, leaving 13 bases of the junction unmatched. CDR1 is MGHRA, CDR2 YSYEKL, per germline. The length of the CDR3 is 17 residues. CDR3 residues: CASRNPTSASTTDTQYF. Written as DNA, the CDR3 is TGCGCCAGCAGGAATCCGACTAGCGCCAGTACCACAGATACGCAGTATTTT.

The V and J genes are TRBV10-3 and TRBJ1-5; tentatively, D is TRBD1 (5 bases). From germline, CDR1 is ENHRY and CDR2 SYGVKD. The germline V and J ends were trimmed by 2 bases and 4 bases, with 9 bases remaining between them. The CDR3 sequence is 14 residues long. The CDR3 DNA follows: TGTGCCATCAGTGAGCAGGGTATGAATCAGCCCCAGCATTTT. As protein: CAISEQGMNQPQHF.